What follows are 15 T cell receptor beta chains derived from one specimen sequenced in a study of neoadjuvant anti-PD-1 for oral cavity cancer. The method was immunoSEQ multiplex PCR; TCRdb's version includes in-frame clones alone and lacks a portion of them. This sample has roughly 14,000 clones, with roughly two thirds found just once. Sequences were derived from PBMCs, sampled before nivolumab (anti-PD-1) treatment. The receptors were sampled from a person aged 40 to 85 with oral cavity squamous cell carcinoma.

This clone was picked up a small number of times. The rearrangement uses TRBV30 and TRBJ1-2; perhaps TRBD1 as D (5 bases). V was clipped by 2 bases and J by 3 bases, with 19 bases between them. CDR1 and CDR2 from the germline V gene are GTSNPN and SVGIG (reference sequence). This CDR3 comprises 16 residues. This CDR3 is CAWSPTPGTVDYGYTF. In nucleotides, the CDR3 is TGTGCCTGGAGTCCGACTCCCGGGACGGTCGACTATGGCTACACCTTC.

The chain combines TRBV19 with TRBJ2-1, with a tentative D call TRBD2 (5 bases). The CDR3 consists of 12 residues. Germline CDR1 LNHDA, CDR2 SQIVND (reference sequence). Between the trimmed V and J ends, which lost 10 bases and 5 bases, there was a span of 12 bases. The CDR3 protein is CATKRADNEQFF. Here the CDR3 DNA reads TGTGCCACTAAGAGGGCGGACAATGAGCAGTTCTTC.

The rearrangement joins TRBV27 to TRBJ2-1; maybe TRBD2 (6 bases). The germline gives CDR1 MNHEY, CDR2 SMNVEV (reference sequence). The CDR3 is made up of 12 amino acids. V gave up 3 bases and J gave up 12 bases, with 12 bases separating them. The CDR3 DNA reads TGTGCCAGCAGTTTGGGGGGACCCAGGCAGTTCTTC. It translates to CASSLGGPRQFF.

DNA of the CDR3: TGCGCCAGCAGCTTTCAGGGGGTGGAGAGTAATGAAAAACTGTTTTTT. Translation gives CASSFQGVESNEKLFF. The chain uses TRBV5-1 and TRBJ1-4, with TRBD1 matching over 7 bases. J gave up 4 bases and V 2 bases, and 8 bases lay outside the gene matches. The CDR3 is 16 residues long. Germline V gene lookup returns CDR1 SGHRS and CDR2 YFSETQ.

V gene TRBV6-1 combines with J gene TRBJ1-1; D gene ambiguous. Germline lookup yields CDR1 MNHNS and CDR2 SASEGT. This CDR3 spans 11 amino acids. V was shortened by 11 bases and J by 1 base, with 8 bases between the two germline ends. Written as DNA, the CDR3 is TGTGCCGTCTGGGAGAACACTGAAGCTTTCTTT. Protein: CAVWENTEAFF.

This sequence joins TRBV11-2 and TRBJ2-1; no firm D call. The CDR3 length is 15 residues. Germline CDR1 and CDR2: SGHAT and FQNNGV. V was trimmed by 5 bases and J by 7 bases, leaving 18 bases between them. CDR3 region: CASSTSGVASNEQFF. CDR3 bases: TGTGCCAGCAGCACCTCTGGGGTTGCCTCAAATGAGCAGTTCTTC. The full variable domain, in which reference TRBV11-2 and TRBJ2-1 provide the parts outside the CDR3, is EAGVAQSPRYKIIEKRQSVAFWCNPISGHATLYWYQQILGQGPKLLIQFQNNGVVDDSQLPKDRFSAERLKGVDSTLKIQPAKLEDSAVYLCASSTSGVASNEQFFGPGTRLTVL.

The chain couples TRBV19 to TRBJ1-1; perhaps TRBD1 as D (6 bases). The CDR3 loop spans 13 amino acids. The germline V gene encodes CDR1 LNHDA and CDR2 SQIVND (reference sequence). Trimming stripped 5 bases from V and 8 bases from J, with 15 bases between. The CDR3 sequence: CASSLQGLPEAFF. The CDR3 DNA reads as TGTGCCAGTAGTCTACAGGGTTTGCCGGAAGCTTTCTTT.

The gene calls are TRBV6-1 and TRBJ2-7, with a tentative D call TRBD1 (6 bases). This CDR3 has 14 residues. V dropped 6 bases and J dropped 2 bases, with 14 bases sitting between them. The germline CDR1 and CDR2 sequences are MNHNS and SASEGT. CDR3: CASRRGGAAYEQYF. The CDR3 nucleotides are TGTGCCAGCAGAAGAGGGGGAGCTGCCTACGAGCAGTACTTC.

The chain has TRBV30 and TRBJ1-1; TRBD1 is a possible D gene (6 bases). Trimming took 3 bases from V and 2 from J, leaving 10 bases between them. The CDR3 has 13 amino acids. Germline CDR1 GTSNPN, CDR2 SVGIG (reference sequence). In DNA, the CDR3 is TGTGCCTGGAGGCGGACAGCAAACACTGAAGCTTTCTTT. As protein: CAWRRTANTEAFF.

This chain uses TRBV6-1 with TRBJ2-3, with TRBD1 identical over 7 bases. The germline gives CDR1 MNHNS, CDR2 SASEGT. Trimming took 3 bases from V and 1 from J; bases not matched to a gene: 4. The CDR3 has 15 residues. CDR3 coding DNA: TGTGCCAGCAGTGACCCAGGACAGGGCACAGATACGCAGTATTTT. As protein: CASSDPGQGTDTQYF.

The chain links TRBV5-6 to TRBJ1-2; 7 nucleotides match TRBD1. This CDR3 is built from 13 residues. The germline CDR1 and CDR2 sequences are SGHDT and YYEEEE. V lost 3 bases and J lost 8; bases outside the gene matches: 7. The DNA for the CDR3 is TGTGCCAGCAGCTCAAAGGGGGCGCGAGGCTACACCTTC. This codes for CASSSKGARGYTF.

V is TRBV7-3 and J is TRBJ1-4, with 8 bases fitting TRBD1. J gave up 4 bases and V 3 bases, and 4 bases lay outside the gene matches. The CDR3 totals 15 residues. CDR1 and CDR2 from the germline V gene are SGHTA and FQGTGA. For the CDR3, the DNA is TGTGCCAGCAGCTTGACCGGACAGGGTAATGAAAAACTGTTTTTT. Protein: CASSLTGQGNEKLFF.

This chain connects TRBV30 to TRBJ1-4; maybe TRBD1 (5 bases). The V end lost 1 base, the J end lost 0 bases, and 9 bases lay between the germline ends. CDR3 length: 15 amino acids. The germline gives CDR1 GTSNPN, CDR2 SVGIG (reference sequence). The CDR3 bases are TGTGCCTGGAGTGGGAGGGACGCAACTAATGAAAAACTGTTTTTT. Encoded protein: CAWSGRDATNEKLFF.

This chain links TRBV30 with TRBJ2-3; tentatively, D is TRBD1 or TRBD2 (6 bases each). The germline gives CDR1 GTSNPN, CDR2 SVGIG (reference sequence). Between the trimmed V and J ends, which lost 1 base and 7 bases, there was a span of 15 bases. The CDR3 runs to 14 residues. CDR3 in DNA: TGTGCCTGGAGTGAGGGGGGCCTGGGGAATACGCAGTATTTT. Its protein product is CAWSEGGLGNTQYF.

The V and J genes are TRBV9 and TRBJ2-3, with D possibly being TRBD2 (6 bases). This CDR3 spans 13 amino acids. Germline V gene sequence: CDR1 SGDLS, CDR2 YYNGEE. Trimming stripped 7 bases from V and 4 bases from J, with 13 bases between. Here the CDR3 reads CASQKDYADTQYF. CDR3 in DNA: TGTGCCAGCCAGAAGGACTATGCAGATACGCAGTATTTT.